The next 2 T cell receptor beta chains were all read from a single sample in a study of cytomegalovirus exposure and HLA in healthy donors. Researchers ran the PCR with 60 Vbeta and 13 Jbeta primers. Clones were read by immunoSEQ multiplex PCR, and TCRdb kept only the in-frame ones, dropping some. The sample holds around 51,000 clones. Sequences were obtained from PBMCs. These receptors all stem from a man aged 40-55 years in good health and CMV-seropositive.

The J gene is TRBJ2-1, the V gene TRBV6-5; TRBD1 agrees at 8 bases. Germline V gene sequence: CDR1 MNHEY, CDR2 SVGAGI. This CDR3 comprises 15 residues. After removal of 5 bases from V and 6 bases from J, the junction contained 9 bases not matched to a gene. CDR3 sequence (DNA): TGTGCCAGCAGTGCCTACGGGACAGGAAGCAATGAGCAGTTCTTC. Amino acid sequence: CASSAYGTGSNEQFF.

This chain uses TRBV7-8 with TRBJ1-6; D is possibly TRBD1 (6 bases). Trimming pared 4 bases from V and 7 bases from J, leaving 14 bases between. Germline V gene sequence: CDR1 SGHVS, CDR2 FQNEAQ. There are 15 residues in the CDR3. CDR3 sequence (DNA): TGTGCCAGCAGCTCAGAACAGGGATCCAATTCACCCCTCCACTTT. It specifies CASSSEQGSNSPLHF.